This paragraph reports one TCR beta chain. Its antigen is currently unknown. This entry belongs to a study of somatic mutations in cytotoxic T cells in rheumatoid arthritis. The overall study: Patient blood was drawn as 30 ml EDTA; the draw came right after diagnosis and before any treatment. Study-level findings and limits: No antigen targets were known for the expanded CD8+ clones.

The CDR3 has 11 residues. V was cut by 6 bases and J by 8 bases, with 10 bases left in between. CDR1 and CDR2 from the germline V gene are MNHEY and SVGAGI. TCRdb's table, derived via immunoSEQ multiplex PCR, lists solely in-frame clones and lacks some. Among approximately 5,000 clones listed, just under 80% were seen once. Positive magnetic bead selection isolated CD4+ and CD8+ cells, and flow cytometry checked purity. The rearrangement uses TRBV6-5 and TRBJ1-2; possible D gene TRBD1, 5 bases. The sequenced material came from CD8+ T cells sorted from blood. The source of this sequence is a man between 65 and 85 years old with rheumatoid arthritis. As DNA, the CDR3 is TGTGCCAGCAGACTGGGGGGGGGCTACACCTTC. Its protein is CASRLGGGYTF.